These T cell receptor beta chains were read from a single sample in a study of blood T cell repertoires in COVID-19. The repertoire was sequenced with immunoSEQ multiplex PCR; TCRdb's copy has only in-frame clones and lacks some. This repertoire shows 95,000 to 150,000 clones, 88% found once; its top ten account for about 1%. What was sequenced was peripheral blood. These TCRs come from a woman in her forties or fifties with active or convalescent COVID-19. CDR3s include the opening cysteine and the closing phenylalanine or tryptophan. D genes are given only for firm matches. Expanded clones are given a class, and other clones once, few, many or no size at all.

J gene: TRBJ1-6
D gene: TRBD1
CDR3 length: 14
clone size: .
V gene: TRBV7-8
CDR3 DNA: TGTGCCAGCAGCTTAGGACAGGGCCATTCACCCCTCCACTTT
CDR3 protein: CASSLGQGHSPLHF

J gene: TRBJ1-3
D gene: .
CDR3 length: 16
clone size: once
V gene: TRBV6-5
CDR3 DNA: TGTGCCAGCAGTTACTCAGGATCTAGCTCTGGAAACACCATATATTTT
CDR3 protein: CASSYSGSSSGNTIYF

J gene: TRBJ2-2
D gene: TRBD1
CDR3 length: 15
clone size: .
V gene: TRBV30
CDR3 DNA: TGTGCCTGGAGGATGGAGGACAGGGACGTCGGGGAGCTGTTTTTT
CDR3 protein: CAWRMEDRDVGELFF

J gene: TRBJ2-6
D gene: .
CDR3 length: 14
clone size: .
V gene: TRBV6-5
CDR3 DNA: TGTGCCAGCACCCTCCGAGGTGGGGCCAACGTCCTGACTTTC
CDR3 protein: CASTLRGGANVLTF

J gene: TRBJ2-7
D gene: TRBD1
CDR3 length: 17
clone size: .
V gene: TRBV7-2
CDR3 DNA: TGTGCCAGCAGCTTACCCGAAGGGACAGGGGATCCCTACGAGCAGTACTTC
CDR3 protein: CASSLPEGTGDPYEQYF

J gene: TRBJ2-7
D gene: .
CDR3 length: 14
clone size: .
V gene: TRBV19
CDR3 DNA: TGTGCCAGTAGTAGACAGGGAGGAGGGTACGAGCAGTACTTC
CDR3 protein: CASSRQGGGYEQYF

J gene: TRBJ2-5
D gene: .
CDR3 length: 16
clone size: .
V gene: TRBV6-5
CDR3 DNA: TGTGCCAGCAGTTACATGTGGGGCTTACCCGAAGAGACCCAGTACTTC
CDR3 protein: CASSYMWGLPEETQYF

J gene: TRBJ2-2
D gene: TRBD2
CDR3 length: 14
clone size: .
V gene: TRBV19
CDR3 DNA: TGTGCCAGCAGGGGACTAGCTAACACCGGGGAGCTGTTTTTT
CDR3 protein: CASRGLANTGELFF

J gene: TRBJ1-1
D gene: .
CDR3 length: 16
clone size: many
V gene: TRBV21-1
CDR3 DNA: TGTGCCAGCAGCACGACCGGGACAGGACAGGACACTGAAGCTTTCTTT
CDR3 protein: CASSTTGTGQDTEAFF

J gene: TRBJ2-4
D gene: TRBD1
CDR3 length: 13
clone size: .
V gene: TRBV7-9
CDR3 DNA: TGTGCCAGCAGCTTAGTGCAGGGGGACATTCAGTACTTC
CDR3 protein: CASSLVQGDIQYF

J gene: TRBJ2-7
D gene: .
CDR3 length: 16
clone size: .
V gene: TRBV10-3
CDR3 DNA: TGTGCCATCAGTGCCACAGGGTTTATGCAATCCTACGAGCAGTACTTC
CDR3 protein: CAISATGFMQSYEQYF

J gene: TRBJ1-2
D gene: .
CDR3 length: 13
clone size: .
V gene: TRBV6-5
CDR3 DNA: TGTGCCAGCACCAAAGGACAGTACCAGAGCTACACCTTC
CDR3 protein: CASTKGQYQSYTF

J gene: TRBJ2-7
D gene: .
CDR3 length: 16
clone size: .
V gene: TRBV7-6
CDR3 DNA: TGTGCCAGCAGCTTAGCTACAGGGAAAGGCGTAAACGAGCAGTACTTC
CDR3 protein: CASSLATGKGVNEQYF

J gene: TRBJ2-3
D gene: TRBD1
CDR3 length: 17
clone size: .
V gene: TRBV5-1
CDR3 DNA: TGCGCCAGCAGCTTGGGTATTTGGGGGACAGTCACAGATACGCAGTATTTT
CDR3 protein: CASSLGIWGTVTDTQYF

J gene: TRBJ2-7
D gene: TRBD2
CDR3 length: 13
clone size: .
V gene: TRBV10-3
CDR3 DNA: TGTGCCACGGGACTAGAGGTAGCCTACGAGCAGTACTTC
CDR3 protein: CATGLEVAYEQYF

J gene: TRBJ2-7
D gene: TRBD1
CDR3 length: 21
clone size: .
V gene: TRBV15
CDR3 DNA: TGTGCCACCAGCAGAGCCGGGACAGGGGAATTAGGCGGGGTTCGATCCTACGAGCAGTACTTC
CDR3 protein: CATSRAGTGELGGVRSYEQYF

J gene: TRBJ2-3
D gene: .
CDR3 length: 15
clone size: .
V gene: TRBV3-1/TRBV3-2
CDR3 DNA: TGTGCCAGCAGCCAACCTCGGGACTTCCTAGATACGCAGTATTTT
CDR3 protein: CASSQPRDFLDTQYF

J gene: TRBJ2-7
D gene: .
CDR3 length: 14
clone size: .
V gene: TRBV7-2
CDR3 DNA: TGTGCCAGCAGCTCTGGCGGGACCACCTACGAGCAGTACTTC
CDR3 protein: CASSSGGTTYEQYF

J gene: TRBJ2-7
D gene: TRBD2
CDR3 length: 17
clone size: once
V gene: TRBV5-6
CDR3 DNA: TGTGCCAGCAGTTCGATCATCGGTAGCGGGAACTCCTACGAGCAGTACTTC
CDR3 protein: CASSSIIGSGNSYEQYF

J gene: TRBJ2-7
D gene: TRBD2
CDR3 length: 14
clone size: .
V gene: TRBV7-3
CDR3 DNA: TGTGCCAGCAGCTTAGCGGGAGAGACCCGCGAGCAGTACTTC
CDR3 protein: CASSLAGETREQYF

J gene: TRBJ2-3
D gene: TRBD2
CDR3 length: 15
clone size: .
V gene: TRBV28
CDR3 DNA: TGTGCCAGCAGAAGTAGCGGGAGGAAGTCAGATACGCAGTATTTT
CDR3 protein: CASRSSGRKSDTQYF

J gene: TRBJ1-1
D gene: TRBD1
CDR3 length: 17
clone size: .
V gene: TRBV18
CDR3 DNA: TGTGCCAGCTCACCTGGGACAGGGTTTGTCCTGAACACTGAAGCTTTCTTT
CDR3 protein: CASSPGTGFVLNTEAFF

J gene: TRBJ1-1
D gene: .
CDR3 length: 12
clone size: .
V gene: TRBV28
CDR3 DNA: TGTGCCAGCAGGTCAGGAGGGACTGAAGCTTTCTTT
CDR3 protein: CASRSGGTEAFF

J gene: TRBJ2-4
D gene: .
CDR3 length: 16
clone size: .
V gene: TRBV10-3
CDR3 DNA: TGTGCCATCAGTGACTCCGGACTTCTAGCCAAAAACATTCAGTACTTC
CDR3 protein: CAISDSGLLAKNIQYF

J gene: TRBJ2-5
D gene: .
CDR3 length: 15
clone size: .
V gene: TRBV5-5
CDR3 DNA: TGTGCCAGCAGCTTGGCTTTGTTCTCCCAAGAGACCCAGTACTTC
CDR3 protein: CASSLALFSQETQYF

J gene: TRBJ2-1
D gene: TRBD2
CDR3 length: 18
clone size: .
V gene: TRBV24-1
CDR3 DNA: TGTGCCACCAGTGATTGGGGGAGGAAAACGGGAGGGTCTGATGAGCAGTTCTTC
CDR3 protein: CATSDWGRKTGGSDEQFF

J gene: TRBJ1-1
D gene: TRBD1
CDR3 length: 14
clone size: .
V gene: TRBV30
CDR3 DNA: TGTGCCTGGAGTTTCACCCTTTCGACAGGGGATGCTTTCTTT
CDR3 protein: CAWSFTLSTGDAFF